Shown below are 9 T cell receptor beta chains from a single sample sequenced in a study of cytomegalovirus exposure and HLA in healthy donors. A multiplex PCR was run with 60 Vbeta primers and 13 Jbeta primers. TCRdb's copy holds only in-frame clones and misses some; the assay was immunoSEQ multiplex PCR. The sample has about 190,000 clones; around three quarters are singletons. Sequencing was performed on PBMCs. The receptor set was obtained from a woman younger than 45 in good health and CMV-seropositive.

Only a few counts were recorded for this clone. One junction end disagrees with the germline gene, perhaps due to a read error. The chain uses TRBV7-9 and TRBJ2-3, with 13 nucleotides matching TRBD2. The CDR3 is 16 amino acids. The germline CDR1 and CDR2 sequences are SEHNR and FQNEAQ (reference sequence). CDR3 protein: CSSSHWTSGGPDTQYF. The CDR3 bases are TGTTCCAGCAGTCATTGGACTAGCGGGGGTCCCGATACGCAGTATTTT.

The chain joins TRBV19 to TRBJ2-1; D perhaps matches TRBD1 (6 bases). V was trimmed by 8 bases and J by 3 bases, leaving 20 bases between them. CDR3 size: 16 residues. Germline values: CDR1 LNHDA, CDR2 SQIVND (reference sequence). DNA for the CDR3: TGTGCCAGTCGCCCACCCCGGGACACCGGCTACAATGAGCAGTTCTTC. Translated: CASRPPRDTGYNEQFF.

The J gene is TRBJ1-2, the V gene TRBV6-5; D might be TRBD1 (6 bases). The CDR3 consists of 16 residues. Germline-derived CDR1 and CDR2 are MNHEY and SVGAGI. V lost 2 bases to trimming and J lost 7 bases, with 20 bases between them. The CDR3: CASSYVGGQKPLGYTF. The CDR3 DNA reads as TGTGCCAGCAGTTACGTTGGGGGACAAAAGCCCCTTGGCTACACCTTC.

This chain links TRBV6-1 with TRBJ2-5; TRBD1 agrees at 9 bases. This CDR3 contains 16 residues. After removal of 4 bases from V and 4 bases from J, the junction contained 10 bases not matched to a gene. The germline gives CDR1 MNHNS, CDR2 SASEGT. The DNA for the CDR3 is TGTGCCAGCAGTGGCACGTACAGGGGGCTGGTAGAGACCCAGTACTTC. Protein product: CASSGTYRGLVETQYF.

The chain carries TRBV10-3 and TRBJ2-5; D is possibly TRBD1 (6 bases). V shed 4 bases and J shed 5 bases, with 14 bases lying between them. This CDR3 contains 14 residues. Germline values: CDR1 ENHRY, CDR2 SYGVKD. CDR3 region: CAISAAGAEETQYF. The CDR3 DNA follows: TGTGCCATCAGTGCCGCAGGGGCGGAGGAGACCCAGTACTTC.

The chain combines TRBV25-1 with TRBJ1-2, with D tentatively TRBD1 (6 bases). This CDR3 is 15 amino acids long. The ends were cut back, 3 bases at V and 4 bases at J, with 15 bases in the middle. The germline gives CDR1 MGHDK, CDR2 SYGVNS. The CDR3 sequence is CASSETGETIYGYTF. The CDR3 DNA reads TGTGCCAGCAGTGAGACAGGCGAAACTATCTATGGCTACACCTTC.

J is TRBJ2-5 and V is TRBV4-1, with 11 bases identical to TRBD2. J gave up 3 bases and V 4 bases, and 4 bases lay outside the gene matches. The CDR3 spans 15 residues. Germline CDR1 is MGHRA and CDR2 is YSYEKL. The CDR3 DNA is TGCGCCAGCAGCCCCACACTAGCGGGGGAAGAGACCCAGTACTTC. As protein: CASSPTLAGEETQYF.

The chain couples TRBV10-2 to TRBJ2-2, with 11 bases identical to TRBD2. The CDR3 is 14 amino acids. The ends lost 7 bases at V and 5 bases at J; junction bases unmatched: 3. Per the germline V gene, CDR1 is WSHSY and CDR2 is SAAADI. CDR3 sequence: CASTLAGGTGELFF. For the CDR3, the DNA is TGCGCCAGCACCCTAGCGGGAGGTACCGGGGAGCTGTTTTTT.

This clone showed up just once. The chain is built from TRBV7-8 and TRBJ2-7; TRBD2 agrees at 7 bases. This CDR3 has 15 amino acids. Germline V gene sequence: CDR1 SGHVS, CDR2 FQNEAQ. V lost 2 bases and J lost 6; bases outside the gene matches: 10. CDR3 protein: CASSLKGGSTGEQYF. The CDR3 DNA sequence: TGTGCCAGCAGCTTAAAGGGCGGGAGTACGGGCGAGCAGTACTTC.